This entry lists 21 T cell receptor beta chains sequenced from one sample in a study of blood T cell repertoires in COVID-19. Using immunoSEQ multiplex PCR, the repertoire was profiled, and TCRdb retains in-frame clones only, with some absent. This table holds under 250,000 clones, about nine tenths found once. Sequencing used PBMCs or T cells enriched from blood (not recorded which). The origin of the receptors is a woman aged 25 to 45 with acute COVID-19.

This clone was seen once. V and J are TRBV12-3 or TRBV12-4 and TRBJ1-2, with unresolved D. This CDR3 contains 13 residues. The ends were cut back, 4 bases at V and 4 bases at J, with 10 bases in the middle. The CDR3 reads CASSSRTAYGYTF. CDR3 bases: TGTGCCAGCAGTTCGCGGACTGCCTATGGCTACACCTTC.

The CDR3: CASSPERGIYNEQFF. The CDR3 DNA reads TGTGCCAGCAGCCCCGAACGGGGGATCTACAATGAGCAGTTCTTC. The rearrangement uses TRBV5-4 and TRBJ2-1; TRBD2 might be the D (6 bases). V lost 4 bases to trimming and J lost 3 bases, with 14 bases between them. Germline lookup yields CDR1 SGHNT and CDR2 YYREEE (reference sequence). The CDR3 totals 15 residues.

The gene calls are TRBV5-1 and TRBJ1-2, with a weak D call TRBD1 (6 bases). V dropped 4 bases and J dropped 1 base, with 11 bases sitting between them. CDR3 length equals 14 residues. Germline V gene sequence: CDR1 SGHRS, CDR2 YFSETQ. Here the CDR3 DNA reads TGCGCCAGCAGCAACGGACAGTTTAACTATGGCTACACCTTC. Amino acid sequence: CASSNGQFNYGYTF.

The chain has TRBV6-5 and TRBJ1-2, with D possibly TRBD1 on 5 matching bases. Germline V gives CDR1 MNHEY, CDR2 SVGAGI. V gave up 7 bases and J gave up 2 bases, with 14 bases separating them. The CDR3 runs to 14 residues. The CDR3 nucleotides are TGTGCCAGCATCGACGCGGGGGGAAACTATGGCTACACCTTC. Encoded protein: CASIDAGGNYGYTF.

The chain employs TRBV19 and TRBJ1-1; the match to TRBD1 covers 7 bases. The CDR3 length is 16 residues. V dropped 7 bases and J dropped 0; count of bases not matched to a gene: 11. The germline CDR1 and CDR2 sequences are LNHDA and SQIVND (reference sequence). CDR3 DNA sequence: TGTGCCAGTAATCCCTTAGGGGGCGGGTTGAACACTGAAGCTTTCTTT. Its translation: CASNPLGGGLNTEAFF.

The CDR3 reads CAISGGDRGHEQYF. CDR3 DNA: TGTGCCATCAGTGGAGGAGACAGGGGTCACGAGCAGTACTTC. The V and J genes are TRBV10-3 and TRBJ2-7; TRBD1 matches 8 bases. Germline V lookup: CDR1 ENHRY, CDR2 SYGVKD. V lost 4 bases, J lost 5 bases, and 7 bases stayed unmatched. The CDR3 sequence is 14 residues long.

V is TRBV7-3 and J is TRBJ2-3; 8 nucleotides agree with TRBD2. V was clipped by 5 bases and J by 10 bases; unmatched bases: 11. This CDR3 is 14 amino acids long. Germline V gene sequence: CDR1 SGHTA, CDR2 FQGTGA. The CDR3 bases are TGTGCCAGCAGCCTAGTTCTGGCGGGGGGACCGCAGTATTTT. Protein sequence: CASSLVLAGGPQYF.

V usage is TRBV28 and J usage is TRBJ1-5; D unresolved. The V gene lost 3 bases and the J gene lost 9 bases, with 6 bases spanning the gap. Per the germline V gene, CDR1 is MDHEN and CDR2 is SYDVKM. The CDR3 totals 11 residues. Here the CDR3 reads CASSLSRPQHF. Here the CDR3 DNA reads TGTGCCAGCAGTTTGAGCCGGCCCCAGCATTTT.

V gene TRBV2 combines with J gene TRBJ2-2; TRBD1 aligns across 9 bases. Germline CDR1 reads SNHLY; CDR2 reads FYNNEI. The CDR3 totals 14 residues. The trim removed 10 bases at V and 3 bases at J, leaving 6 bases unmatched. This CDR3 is CATEQGAYTGELFF. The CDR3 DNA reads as TGTGCCACCGAACAGGGGGCCTACACCGGGGAGCTGTTTTTT.

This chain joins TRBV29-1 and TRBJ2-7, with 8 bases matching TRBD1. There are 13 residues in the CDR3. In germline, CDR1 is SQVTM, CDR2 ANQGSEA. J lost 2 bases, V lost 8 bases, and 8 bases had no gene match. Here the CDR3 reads CSFRETGAYEQYF. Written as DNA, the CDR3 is TGCAGCTTCCGGGAGACAGGGGCCTACGAGCAGTACTTC.

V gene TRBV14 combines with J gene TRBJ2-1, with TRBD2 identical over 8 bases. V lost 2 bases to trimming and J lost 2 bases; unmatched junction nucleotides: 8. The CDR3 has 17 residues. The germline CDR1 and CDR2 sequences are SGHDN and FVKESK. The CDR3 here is CASSQWSSGGTYNEQFF. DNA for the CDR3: TGTGCCAGCAGCCAATGGTCCAGCGGGGGAACCTACAATGAGCAGTTCTTC.

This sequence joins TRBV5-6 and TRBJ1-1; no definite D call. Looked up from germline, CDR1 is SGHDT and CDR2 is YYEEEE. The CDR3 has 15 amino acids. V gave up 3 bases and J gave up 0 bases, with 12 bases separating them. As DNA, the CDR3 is TGTGCCAGCAGCTCCCTGTGGGCCCTGAACACTGAAGCTTTCTTT. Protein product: CASSSLWALNTEAFF.

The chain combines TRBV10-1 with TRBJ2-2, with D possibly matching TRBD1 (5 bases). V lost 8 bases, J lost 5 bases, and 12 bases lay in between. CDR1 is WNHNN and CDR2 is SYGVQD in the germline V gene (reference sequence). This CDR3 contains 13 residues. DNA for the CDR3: TGCGCCAGCGCCCCAGGGCGGACCGGGGAGCTGTTTTTT. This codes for CASAPGRTGELFF.

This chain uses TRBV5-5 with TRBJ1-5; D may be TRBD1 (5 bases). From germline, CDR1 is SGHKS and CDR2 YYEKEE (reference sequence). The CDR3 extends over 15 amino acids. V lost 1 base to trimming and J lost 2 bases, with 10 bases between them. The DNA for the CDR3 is TGTGCCAGCAGCTTGACAGGTCAGGGCAATCAGCCCCAGCATTTT. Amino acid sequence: CASSLTGQGNQPQHF.

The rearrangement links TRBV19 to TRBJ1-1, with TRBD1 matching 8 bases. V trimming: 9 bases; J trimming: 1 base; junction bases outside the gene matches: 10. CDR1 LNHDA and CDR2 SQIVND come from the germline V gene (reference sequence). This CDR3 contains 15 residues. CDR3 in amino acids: CASKMQGAGNTEAFF. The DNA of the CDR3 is TGTGCCAGCAAAATGCAGGGGGCAGGGAACACTGAAGCTTTCTTT.

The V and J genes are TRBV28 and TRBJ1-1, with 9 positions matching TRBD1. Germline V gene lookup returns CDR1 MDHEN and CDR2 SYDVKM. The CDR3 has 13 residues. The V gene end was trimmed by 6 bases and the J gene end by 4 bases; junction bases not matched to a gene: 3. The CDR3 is CASRRQGGTEAFF. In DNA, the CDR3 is TGTGCCAGCAGGCGACAGGGGGGCACTGAAGCTTTCTTT.

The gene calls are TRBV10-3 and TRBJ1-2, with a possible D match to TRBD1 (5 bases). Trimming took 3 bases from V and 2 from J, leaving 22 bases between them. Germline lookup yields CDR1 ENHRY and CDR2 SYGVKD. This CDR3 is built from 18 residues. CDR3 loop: CAISEPPTRVSLNYGYTF. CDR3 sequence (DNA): TGTGCCATCAGTGAACCCCCAACCAGGGTTTCCTTAAACTATGGCTACACCTTC.

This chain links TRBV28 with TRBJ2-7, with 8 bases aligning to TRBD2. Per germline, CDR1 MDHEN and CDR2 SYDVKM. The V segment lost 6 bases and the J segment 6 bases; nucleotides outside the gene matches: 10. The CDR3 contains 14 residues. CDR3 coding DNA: TGTGCCAGCAGGATCCCGGGGGGGTTAAGCGAGCAGTACTTC. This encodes CASRIPGGLSEQYF.

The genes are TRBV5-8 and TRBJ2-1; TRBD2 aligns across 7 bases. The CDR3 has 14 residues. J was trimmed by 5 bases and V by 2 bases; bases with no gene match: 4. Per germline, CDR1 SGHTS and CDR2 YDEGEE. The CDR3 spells CASSFRGVNNEQFF. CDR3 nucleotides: TGTGCCAGCAGCTTCCGGGGGGTAAACAATGAGCAGTTCTTC.

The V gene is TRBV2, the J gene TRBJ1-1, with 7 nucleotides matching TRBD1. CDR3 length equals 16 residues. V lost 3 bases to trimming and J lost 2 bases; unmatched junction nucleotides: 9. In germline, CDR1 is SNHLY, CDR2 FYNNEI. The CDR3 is CASSDYRGWGNTEAFF. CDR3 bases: TGTGCCAGCAGTGATTACAGGGGATGGGGAAACACTGAAGCTTTCTTT.

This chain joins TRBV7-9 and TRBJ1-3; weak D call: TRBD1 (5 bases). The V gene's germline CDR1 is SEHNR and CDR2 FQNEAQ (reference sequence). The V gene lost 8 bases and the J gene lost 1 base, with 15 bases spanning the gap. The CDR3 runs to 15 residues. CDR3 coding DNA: TGTGCCAGCTCCCACCCCGGGGGGTCTGGAAACACCATATATTTT. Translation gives CASSHPGGSGNTIYF.